The subject of this entry is one TCR beta chain. This clonotype has ten or more counts. Its antigen is still unknown. Base-call qualities are not available, and no considerably larger clone is one nucleotide away. This entry belongs to a study of T cells in Graves' hyperthyroidism and ophthalmopathy (dated by TCRdb to between 2018 and 2021). About the full investigation: Peripheral blood samples were taken at initial diagnosis, before any treatment was given. Whether ophthalmopathy could be predicted prospectively was tested in an independent validation cohort made up of about 18 hyperthyroidism patients plus 17 patients who later progressed to ophthalmopathy. To identify distinguishing TCR V-J signatures, a discovery cohort of 90 to 100 patients was used, comprising 40 to 45 with Graves' ophthalmopathy and 57 with stable Graves' hyperthyroidism. Thyroid tissue and blood T-cell repertoires from six Graves' hyperthyroidism patients were also compared in the study. The 75 to 100 discovery patients were randomly divided into training and test sets at a 7:3 ratio. After sampling, hyperthyroidism patients received methimazole starting at 30 mg daily, and ophthalmopathy patients received high-dose intravenous methylprednisolone. The paper reports TCR Vbeta CDR3 sequencing of some 140 peripheral blood samples: 43 ophthalmopathy, fewer than 80 hyperthyroidism and about 17 progressor patients. Broad study findings and their caveats: Sample size was not statistically predetermined, and blinding of investigators to group allocation was not performed. Most expanded thyroid clonotypes (frequency above 0.001) were also detected in blood, a finding suggesting that blood repertoires may reflect thyroid immune responses. In validation, the model predicted progression to ophthalmopathy a median of roughly 6.5 months before onset, with about 70% sensitivity and almost 75% specificity. A model built on a 13 V-J signature distinguished ophthalmopathy from stable hyperthyroidism, reaching about 88% sensitivity and about 81% specificity in cross-validation and 80%/75% in testing.

TCR beta CDR3 regions were amplified from RNA transcripts. For the first round of RT-PCR on the TCR CDR3, the HTBI primer set was used together with the Qiagen OneStep RT-PCR kit. Libraries were constructed in a second round of multiplex PCR, after which size selection and purification were carried out. Paired-end sequencing of the libraries was performed with 100 bp reads on an Illumina HiSeq2000. The published analysis was carried out like this. Raw data were processed with SOAPnuke, discarding reads with adapters, uncalled bases, mean Phred below 15, or no exact constant-primer or identifier match. High-quality paired reads were merged using COPE v1.2.5, and each unique nucleotide sequence was defined as a clonotype. MiTCR v1.1 was used to align clonotypes to the IMGT TRBV, TRBD and TRBJ reference segments. Only V-J combinations with frequency above 0.0001, covering 99.2% of repertoires, were analysed. The TCS score was defined as F50 (clonal expansion) divided by E x V (chaos), with BLOSUM62-based TCRdist calculated between CDR3 peptides within each V-J. Welch's t-statistics and random forest reduced around 520 V-J features to 13, which were used in a naive Bayes classifier (R e1071). The similarity between thyroid and blood repertoires was quantified using the Morisita-Horn index. TCRdb reran the public reads through fastp at Q25 and MiXCR, keeping productive beta chains. Records with the same CDR3 protein are collapsed into one entry carrying the most frequent genes and DNA. TCRdb's processing, not the study's, gives the V and J calls here. This sample gives around 56,000 distinct CDR3 sequences in total; about 53% of them show up just once. The top ten clones comprise 2.5% to 3.5% of the sample.

As encoded in the germline V gene (reference sequence), CDR1 is DFQATT while CDR2 is SNEGSKA. The CDR3 covers 15 residues, taking in both the cysteine and the phenylalanine. CDR3 DNA is the only sequence kept; it has 45 bases, read in frame from the first base. V is cut by 4 bases and J by 5 bases, and the space between the germline ends is 18 bases. Ophthalmopathy patients had moderately to severely active disease, with a Clinical Activity Score of 3 or more, a NOSPECS grade of 4 or more, and a disease duration of less than 3 months. The study excluded patients with uncontrolled infections, other autoimmune diseases, pregnancy or lactation. Clinical symptoms, serum thyroxine and TRAb, thyroid ultrasound, and orbital computed tomography formed the basis for the diagnoses. PBMCs were separated from approximately 10 ml of fresh peripheral blood using Ficoll-Paque density gradient centrifugation. Trizol reagent was used to extract total RNA, and RNA quality was then checked on an Agilent 2100 Bioanalyzer.

This chain is built from TRBV20-1 and TRBJ2-1; TRBD1 is possibly the D segment (6 matching bases). The TCR sequence derives from an older woman with Graves' ophthalmopathy. The specimen was blood. The DNA sequence is as follows: TGCAGTGCTAATGTGGACAGTAAGTGGGACAATGAGCAGTTCTTC. Its protein product is CSANVDSKWDNEQFF.